Listed here are 5 T cell receptor beta chains from one sample, sequenced in a study of cytomegalovirus exposure and HLA in healthy donors (dated by TCRdb to 2017 to 2019). Library generation was performed with the immunoSEQ multiplex PCR assay. For the multiplex PCR, a mixture combining 60 forward primers for TCR Vbeta segments and 13 reverse primers for TCR Jbeta segments was used. As stored in TCRdb, this immuneACCESS dataset retains in-frame rearrangements with V and J assigned. A fraction of the clones does not appear; measured against another copy, unresolved V genes explain less than half of the discrepancy, and the remainder lacks a known reason. This sample holds approximately 50,000 clones; over 70% were observed only once. Around 8.1% of the sample is held by the ten biggest clonotypes. The sequencing sample was made of PBMCs. Receptors were obtained from a man aged 30 to 45 in good health and CMV-seropositive.

The chain combines TRBV5-1 with TRBJ2-2; weak D call: TRBD2 (5 bases). V was trimmed by 3 bases and J by 1 base, leaving 13 bases between them. The CDR3 sequence is 16 residues long. Germline loops: CDR1 SGHRS, CDR2 YFSETQ. For the CDR3, the DNA is TGCGCCAGCAGCTCCCTCGGGAACCGGAACACCGGGGAGCTGTTTTTT. This encodes CASSSLGNRNTGELFF.

V usage is TRBV19 and J usage is TRBJ1-6, with 7 nucleotides matching TRBD1. Unmatched junction bases numbered 9, after V lost 5 bases and J lost 5 bases. Germline values: CDR1 LNHDA, CDR2 SQIVND (reference sequence). The CDR3 spans 16 residues. Here the CDR3 reads CASSLQVGQDNSPLHF. The CDR3, as DNA: TGTGCCAGTAGTCTACAAGTCGGACAGGATAATTCACCCCTCCACTTT.

V is TRBV18 and J is TRBJ1-1; tentatively, D is TRBD1 (5 bases). Per germline, CDR1 KGHSH and CDR2 LQKENI. V was trimmed by 6 bases and J by 3 bases, leaving 11 bases between them. The CDR3 is 13 amino acids. CDR3 residues: CASSSSRDTEAFF. The CDR3 region has the DNA TGTGCCAGCTCCTCCAGCAGGGACACTGAAGCTTTCTTT.

The chain carries TRBV7-8 and TRBJ2-5; 9 bases are a match to TRBD1. The last part of the DNA fits TRBJ2-7 better; the J call may be wrong. Germline V gene lookup returns CDR1 SGHVS and CDR2 FQNEAQ. The CDR3 contains 17 residues. In DNA, the CDR3 is TGTGCCAGCAGCTTAGTGTGGGGACAGGGAACGTCCTACGAGCAGTACTTC. This encodes CASSLVWGQGTSYEQYF.

CDR3 sequence: CASSEAPWGTALYGYTF. The CDR3 nucleotides are TGTGCCAGCAGTGAAGCCCCTTGGGGGACAGCCTTATATGGCTACACCTTC. The rearrangement joins TRBV6-1 to TRBJ1-2, with TRBD1 matching 7 bases. This CDR3 comprises 17 residues. CDR1 and CDR2 (germline): MNHNS, SASEGT. Trimming removed 0 bases from V and 5 bases from J; junction bases left unmatched: 12.